This T cell receptor (beta chain) emerged from a study of T cells after yellow fever vaccination. The table lists this clonotype with a few counts. Antigen unknown. TCRdb re-analysed the 5' RACE reads in MiXCR, keeping a single row per CDR3 protein. The sample lists over 250,000 distinct CDR3 sequences, roughly 4.3% occurring once. Study results and limitations: Contaminating bulk clonotypes could be abundant in FACS-sorted repertoires.

This TCR was sampled from a man aged 18 to 30 who received the YFV17D yellow fever vaccine. The specimen was PBMCs, collected 5 days after the yellow fever booster vaccination.

The CDR3 loop reads CASLGLAETDTQYF. CDR3 DNA sequence: TGTGCCAGCCTGGGACTAGCGGAGACAGATACGCAGTATTTT. The chain recombines TRBV6-1 with TRBJ2-3, with 11 positions matching TRBD2. The CDR3 covers 14 residues. V was clipped by 8 bases and J by 3 bases; unmatched bases: 4. Germline V gene sequence: CDR1 MNHNS, CDR2 SASEGT.